This T cell receptor beta chain emerged from a study of T cells after yellow fever vaccination. Study results and caveats: Most primary-vaccination clones recurred post-booster (roughly 96% CD4, about 87% CD8).

The V and J ends lost 4 bases and 0 bases respectively, with 13 bases between them. The CDR3 sequence is 15 residues long. Looked up from germline, CDR1 is LGHNA and CDR2 is YSLEER. Ten or more counts support this clonotype. Its antigen is not identified. MiXCR, run by TCRdb on the 5' RACE reads, gives a single entry per CDR3 protein. The repertoire includes roughly 74,000 distinct CDR3 sequences, approximately 7% of them detected once, and about a third sits in the top ten. The input for sequencing was CD8+ T cells sorted from PBMCs, taken around 5 days after the first yellow fever vaccination. This clonotype originated in a man aged 18 to 30 who received the YFV17D yellow fever vaccine. V gene TRBV4-3 combines with J gene TRBJ2-7; D may be TRBD2 (5 bases). The CDR3 region has the DNA TGCGCCAGCAGCCCGTCCCCTACTAGCTCCTACGAGCAGTACTTC. Its protein is CASSPSPTSSYEQYF.